The 18 T cell receptor beta chains below were found in one sample sequenced in a study of blood T cell repertoires in COVID-19. Here immunoSEQ multiplex PCR was the method, and the copy in TCRdb shows in-frame clones only, minus some. This sample has over 150,000 clones; approximately 90% occur once, and the top ten carry roughly 0.56%. Sample: peripheral blood. The source is a man aged 50 to 59 with acute or convalescent COVID-19.

This clone was seen a handful of times. CDR3 DNA: TGCAGTGCTAGTTCGGGGGGCGCCGGAACTAATGAAAAACTGTTTTTT. This codes for CSASSGGAGTNEKLFF. The genes are TRBV20-1 and TRBJ1-4, with D possibly TRBD1 on 6 matching bases. V lost 3 bases to trimming and J lost 1 base, with 15 bases between them. CDR3 size: 16 residues. Germline V CDR1 and CDR2: DFQATT, SNEGSKA (reference sequence).

V is TRBV5-6 and J is TRBJ1-4; 7 nucleotides match TRBD1. Germline CDR1 reads SGHDT; CDR2 reads YYEEEE. CDR3 length equals 15 residues. The ends lost 0 bases at V and 5 bases at J; junction bases unmatched: 4. This CDR3 is CASSLVEGANEKLFF. As DNA, the CDR3 is TGTGCCAGCAGCTTGGTAGAGGGGGCGAATGAAAAACTGTTTTTT.

The table lists this clone with a count of one. The V gene is TRBV19, the J gene TRBJ1-1, with D possibly being TRBD1 (6 bases). Trimming stripped 3 bases from V and 0 bases from J, with 14 bases between. The CDR3 spans 16 residues. The germline CDR1 and CDR2 sequences are LNHDA and SQIVND (reference sequence). CDR3 protein: CASSMQGPPMNTEAFF. The CDR3 bases are TGTGCCAGTAGTATGCAGGGGCCTCCCATGAACACTGAAGCTTTCTTT.

The CDR3 here is CASSQDWAGDNEQFF. CDR3 sequence (DNA): TGTGCCAGCAGCCAAGACTGGGCAGGGGACAATGAGCAGTTCTTC. This chain joins TRBV4-2 and TRBJ2-1; D might be TRBD1 (6 bases). The CDR3 totals 15 residues. Germline V gene sequence: CDR1 LGHNA, CDR2 YNFKEQ. V shed 0 bases and J shed 5 bases, with 11 bases lying between them.

Regarding this clone: This specimen includes other DNA sequences encoding the same CDR3. V and J are TRBV27 and TRBJ1-5; D not resolved. This CDR3 region has 13 residues. The V gene's germline CDR1 is MNHEY and CDR2 SMNVEV (reference sequence). Trimming removed 2 bases at V and 4 bases at J, with 6 bases between. The CDR3 protein is CASSLRGNQPQHF. CDR3 nucleotides: TGTGCCAGCAGTTTACGGGGTAATCAGCCCCAGCATTTT.

This CDR3 reads CASSQDSWNTEAFF. CDR3 coding DNA: TGTGCCAGCAGCCAAGATAGCTGGAACACTGAAGCTTTCTTT. The V gene is TRBV3-1 (or the pseudogene TRBV3-2), the J gene TRBJ1-1; D unclear. V was pared by 0 bases and J by 1 base, with 6 bases between. Looked up from germline, CDR1 is LGHDT and CDR2 is YNNKEL (reference sequence). The CDR3 is made up of 14 amino acids.

The chain recombines TRBV5-5 with TRBJ2-5, with D tentatively TRBD1 (6 bases). This CDR3 is built from 14 residues. Trimming pared 4 bases from V and 7 bases from J, leaving 17 bases between. Per germline, CDR1 SGHKS and CDR2 YYEKEE (reference sequence). CDR3 region: CASSPNQGLGTQYF. CDR3 coding DNA: TGTGCCAGCAGCCCTAACCAGGGGTTAGGGACCCAGTACTTC.

The V gene is TRBV6-5, the J gene TRBJ1-1, with TRBD1 matching over 8 bases. The CDR3 covers 16 residues. J gave up 4 bases and V 2 bases, and 9 bases lay outside the gene matches. Germline-derived CDR1 and CDR2 are MNHEY and SVGAGI. The CDR3 sequence is CASSYGQGAGFTEAFF. The CDR3 region has the DNA TGTGCCAGCAGTTACGGACAGGGCGCGGGTTTCACTGAAGCTTTCTTT.

In nucleotides, the CDR3 is TGTGCCAGCAGTCCAGGACAGGCAAGACCTAGCAATCAGCCCCAGCATTTT. Amino acids: CASSPGQARPSNQPQHF. V usage is TRBV27 and J usage is TRBJ1-5; 7 bases match TRBD1. Germline V CDR1 and CDR2: MNHEY, SMNVEV (reference sequence). The CDR3 is 17 residues long. The J segment lost 0 bases and the V segment lost 5 bases, leaving 10 bases of the junction unmatched.

V usage is TRBV11-2 and J usage is TRBJ2-3, with TRBD2 identical over 10 bases. CDR1 is SGHAT and CDR2 is FQNNGV in the germline V gene. The length of the CDR3 is 14 residues. The V segment lost 7 bases and the J segment 10 bases; nucleotides outside the gene matches: 11. The CDR3 loop reads CASTGLADYQSQYF. The CDR3 DNA sequence: TGTGCCAGCACAGGACTAGCGGATTATCAATCGCAGTATTTT.

The rearrangement joins TRBV7-2 to TRBJ2-1; 11 bases are a match to TRBD2. The CDR3 runs to 18 residues. Germline V gene sequence: CDR1 SGHTA, CDR2 FQGNSA. The V segment lost 2 bases and the J segment 9 bases; nucleotides outside the gene matches: 15. CDR3 sequence reads: CASSLWVTSGMVLAEQFF. As DNA, the CDR3 is TGTGCCAGCAGCTTATGGGTGACTAGCGGGATGGTTTTGGCTGAGCAGTTCTTC.

The genes are TRBV29-1 and TRBJ1-2; 11 nucleotides agree with TRBD1. From germline, CDR1 is SQVTM and CDR2 ANQGSEA. The V gene end was trimmed by 6 bases and the J gene end by 0 bases; junction bases not matched to a gene: 0. CDR3 length: 13 residues. CDR3 loop: CSVGQGANYGYTF. DNA for the CDR3: TGCAGCGTGGGACAGGGGGCTAACTATGGCTACACCTTC.

J is TRBJ1-2 and V is TRBV19; 11 bases match TRBD1. The CDR3 is made up of 16 amino acids. CDR1 and CDR2 (germline): LNHDA, SQIVND (reference sequence). Germline trimming cut 4 bases from V and 5 bases from J; bases unmatched to any gene: 9. This CDR3 is CASSTGRTGGDYGYTF. The CDR3 DNA reads as TGTGCCAGTAGTACCGGGAGGACAGGGGGCGATTATGGCTACACCTTC. Drawing the rest from reference TRBV19 and TRBJ1-2, the complete variable domain is DGGITQSPKYLFRKEGQNVTLSCEQNLNHDAMYWYRQDPGQGLRLIYYSQIVNDFQKGDIAEGYSVSREKKESFPLTVTSAQKNPTAFYLCASSTGRTGGDYGYTFGSGTRLTVV.

Only one count was recorded for this clone. CDR3 amino acids: CASTPGGRQRAFF. CDR3 in DNA: TGTGCCAGCACCCCAGGTGGGCGACAGCGAGCTTTCTTT. V and J are TRBV28 and TRBJ1-1; weak D call: TRBD1 (5 bases). V was pared by 7 bases and J by 10 bases, with 19 bases between. Looked up from germline, CDR1 is MDHEN and CDR2 is SYDVKM. The CDR3 is made up of 13 amino acids.

The chain combines TRBV29-1 with TRBJ1-3; 10 bases align to TRBD1. The V gene's germline CDR1 is SQVTM and CDR2 ANQGSEA. The ends lost 6 bases at V and 4 bases at J; junction bases unmatched: 15. The CDR3 loop spans 17 amino acids. DNA of the CDR3: TGCAGCGTGGAAACCCGGGACAGGGGAGCAGCCGGAAACACCATATATTTT. It specifies CSVETRDRGAAGNTIYF.

This chain uses TRBV12-3 or TRBV12-4 with TRBJ2-1, with 9 bases that match TRBD1. This CDR3 region has 12 residues. The V gene end was trimmed by 6 bases and the J gene end by 13 bases; junction bases not matched to a gene: 7. CDR3 sequence (DNA): TGTGCCAGCAGCCGCGGGACAGGGATACAGTTCTTC. This encodes CASSRGTGIQFF.

V gene TRBV5-4 combines with J gene TRBJ2-5, with a weak D call TRBD1 (5 bases). The V gene's germline CDR1 is SGHNT and CDR2 YYREEE (reference sequence). The CDR3 totals 15 residues. V lost 3 bases and J 2 bases, leaving 14 bases between the germline ends. As DNA, the CDR3 is TGTGCCAGCAGCTCCCGGACAACTTCACAAGAGACCCAGTACTTC. It codes for CASSSRTTSQETQYF.

The gene calls are TRBV20-1 and TRBJ1-2; D perhaps matches TRBD1 (5 bases). The CDR3 is 12 amino acids. Trimming cost V 3 bases and J 8 bases, with 13 bases left between them. Germline V lookup: CDR1 DFQATT, CDR2 SNEGSKA (reference sequence). CDR3 residues: CSASRTGRGYTF. DNA of the CDR3: TGCAGTGCTAGTAGAACAGGTCGGGGCTACACCTTC.